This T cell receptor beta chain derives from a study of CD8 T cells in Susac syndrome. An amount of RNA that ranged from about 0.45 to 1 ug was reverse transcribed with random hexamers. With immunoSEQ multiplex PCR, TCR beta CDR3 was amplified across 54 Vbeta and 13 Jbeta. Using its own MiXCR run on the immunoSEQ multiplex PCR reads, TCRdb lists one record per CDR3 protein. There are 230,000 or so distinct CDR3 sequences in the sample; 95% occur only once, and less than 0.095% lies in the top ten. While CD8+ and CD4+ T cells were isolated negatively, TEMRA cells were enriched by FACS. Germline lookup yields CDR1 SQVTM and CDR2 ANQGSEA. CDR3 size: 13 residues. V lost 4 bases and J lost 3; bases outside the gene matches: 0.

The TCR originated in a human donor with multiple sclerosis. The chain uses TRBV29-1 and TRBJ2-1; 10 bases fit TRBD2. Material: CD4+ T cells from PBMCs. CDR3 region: CSVASGGYNEQFF. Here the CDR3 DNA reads TGCAGCGTTGCTAGCGGGGGCTACAATGAGCAGTTCTTC.